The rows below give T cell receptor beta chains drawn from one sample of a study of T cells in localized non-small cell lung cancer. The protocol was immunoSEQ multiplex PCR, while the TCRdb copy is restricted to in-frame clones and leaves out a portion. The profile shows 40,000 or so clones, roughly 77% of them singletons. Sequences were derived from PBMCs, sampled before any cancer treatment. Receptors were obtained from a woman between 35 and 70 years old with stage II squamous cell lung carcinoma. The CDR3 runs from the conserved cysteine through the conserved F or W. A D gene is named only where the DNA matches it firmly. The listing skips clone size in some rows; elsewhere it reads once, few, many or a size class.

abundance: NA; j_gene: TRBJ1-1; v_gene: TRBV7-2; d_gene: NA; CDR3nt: TGTGCCAGCAGCCCCGGACTGAACACTGAAGCTTTCTTT; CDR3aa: CASSPGLNTEAFF
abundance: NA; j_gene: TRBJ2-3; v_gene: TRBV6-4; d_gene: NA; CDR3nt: TGTGCCAGCAGTGACGGAGTACATACGCAGTATTTT; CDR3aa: CASSDGVHTQYF
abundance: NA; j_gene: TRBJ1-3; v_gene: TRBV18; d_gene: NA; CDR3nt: TGTGCCAGCTCTCCTACCCGGGACACCATATATTTT; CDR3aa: CASSPTRDTIYF
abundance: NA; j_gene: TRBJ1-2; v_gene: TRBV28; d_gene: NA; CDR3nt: TGTGCCAGCAGTTCTCCGGCCGGAGCTAACTATGGCTACACCTTC; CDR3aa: CASSSPAGANYGYTF
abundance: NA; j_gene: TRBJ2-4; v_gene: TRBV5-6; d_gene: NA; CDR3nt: TGTGCCAGCAGCTTCGAGAAGGGGGGCCTAAACATTCAGTACTTC; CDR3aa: CASSFEKGGLNIQYF
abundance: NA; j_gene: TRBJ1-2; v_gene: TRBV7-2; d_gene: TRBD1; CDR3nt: TGTGCCAGCAGCTTGACACAGGGGGCCTATGGCTACACCTTC; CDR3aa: CASSLTQGAYGYTF
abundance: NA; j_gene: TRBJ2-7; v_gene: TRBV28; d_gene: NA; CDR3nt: TGTGCCAGCAGTTTATCTATTCAGGGGTCCAACGAGCAGTACTTC; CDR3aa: CASSLSIQGSNEQYF
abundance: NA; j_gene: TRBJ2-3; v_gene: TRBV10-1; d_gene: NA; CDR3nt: TGCGCCAGCAGTGAGGAGCGGCGGGGGCCGAGCACAGATACGCAGTATTTT; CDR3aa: CASSEERRGPSTDTQYF
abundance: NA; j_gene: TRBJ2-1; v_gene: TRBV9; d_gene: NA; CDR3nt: TGTGCCAGCAGCGCCAGCGGTAGCTCCTACAATGAGCAGTTCTTC; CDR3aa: CASSASGSSYNEQFF
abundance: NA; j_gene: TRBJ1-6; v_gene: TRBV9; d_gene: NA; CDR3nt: TGTGCCAGCAGCGTAGACTCGGGGGATCCCCTCCACTTT; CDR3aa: CASSVDSGDPLHF
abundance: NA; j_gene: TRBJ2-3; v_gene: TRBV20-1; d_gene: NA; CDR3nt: TGCAGTGCTAGGCCGACAGATACGCAGTATTTT; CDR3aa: CSARPTDTQYF
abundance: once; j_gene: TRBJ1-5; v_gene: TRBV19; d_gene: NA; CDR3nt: TGTGCCAGTAGTATCTCGGCTACTCAGCCCCAGCATTTT; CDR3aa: CASSISATQPQHF
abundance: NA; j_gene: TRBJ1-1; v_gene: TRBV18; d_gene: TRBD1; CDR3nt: TGTGCCAGCTCATCGTGGACAGGCCCGAACACTGAAGCTTTCTTT; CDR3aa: CASSSWTGPNTEAFF
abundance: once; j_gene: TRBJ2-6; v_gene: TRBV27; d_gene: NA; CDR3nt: TGTGCCAGTAAGTTTGGCGCGGCTGGGGCCAACGTCCTGACTTTC; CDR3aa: CASKFGAAGANVLTF
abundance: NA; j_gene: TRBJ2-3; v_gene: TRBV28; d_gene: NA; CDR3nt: TGTGCCAGCAGTTTATTGGCGGAAGTAGGAGATACGCAGTATTTT; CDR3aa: CASSLLAEVGDTQYF
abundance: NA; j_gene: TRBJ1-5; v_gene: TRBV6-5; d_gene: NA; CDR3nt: TGTGCCAGCAGTTACTCAGGGTCCCCGGGTCAGCCCCAGCATTTT; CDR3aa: CASSYSGSPGQPQHF
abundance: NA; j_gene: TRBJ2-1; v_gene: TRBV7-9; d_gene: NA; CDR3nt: TGTGCCAGCAGCTTGGGGGGCCGAACCTACAATGAGCAGTTCTTC; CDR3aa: CASSLGGRTYNEQFF
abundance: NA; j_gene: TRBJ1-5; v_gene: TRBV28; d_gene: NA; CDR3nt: TGTGCCAGCAGCTCCCGGGTAAAGCCCCAGCATTTT; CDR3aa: CASSSRVKPQHF
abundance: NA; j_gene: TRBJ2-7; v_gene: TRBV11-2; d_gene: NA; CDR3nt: TGTGCCAGCAGCTTATGGTACGAGCAGTACTTC; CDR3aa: CASSLWYEQYF
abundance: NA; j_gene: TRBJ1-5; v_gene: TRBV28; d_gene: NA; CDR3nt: TGTGCCAGTCGACAACCAGGGCCTAGCAATCAGCCCCAGCATTTT; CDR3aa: CASRQPGPSNQPQHF
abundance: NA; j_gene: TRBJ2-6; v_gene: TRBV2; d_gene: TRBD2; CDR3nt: TGTGCCAGCAGTGAATTCGGGAGGGTGTCTGGGGCCAACGTCCTGACTTTC; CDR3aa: CASSEFGRVSGANVLTF
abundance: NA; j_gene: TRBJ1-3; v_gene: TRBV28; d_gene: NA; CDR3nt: TGTGCCAGCAGTTTCCGGCAGCCCTACTCTGGAAACACCATATATTTT; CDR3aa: CASSFRQPYSGNTIYF
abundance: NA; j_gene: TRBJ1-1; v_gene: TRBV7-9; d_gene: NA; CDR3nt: TGTGCCAGCAGCCTTGAAGACACTGAAGCTTTCTTT; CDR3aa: CASSLEDTEAFF
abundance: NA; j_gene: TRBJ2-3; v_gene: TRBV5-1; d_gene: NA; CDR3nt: TGCGCCAGCAGCTTTAGCACAGATACGCAGTATTTT; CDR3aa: CASSFSTDTQYF
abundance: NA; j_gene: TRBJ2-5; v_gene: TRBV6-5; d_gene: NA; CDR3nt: TGTGCCAGCAGTTACTCGACCGGGGGACAAGAGACCCAGTACTTC; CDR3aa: CASSYSTGGQETQYF
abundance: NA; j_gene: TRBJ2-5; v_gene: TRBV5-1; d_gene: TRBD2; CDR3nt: TGCGCCAGCAGCTTAACTAGCGGGGGGAATAGGGAGACCCAGTACTTC; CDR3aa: CASSLTSGGNRETQYF
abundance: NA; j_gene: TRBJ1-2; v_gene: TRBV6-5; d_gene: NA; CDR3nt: TGTGCCAGCAGGCTGGGAACAGGGACTGTTGGCTACACCTTC; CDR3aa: CASRLGTGTVGYTF
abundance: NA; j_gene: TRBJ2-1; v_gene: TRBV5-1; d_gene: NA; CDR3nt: TGCGCCAGCAGCCTAGGGATAATGGTCAATGAGCAGTTCTTC; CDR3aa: CASSLGIMVNEQFF
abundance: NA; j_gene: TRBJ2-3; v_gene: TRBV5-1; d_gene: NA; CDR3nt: TGCGCCAGCAGCTTGACAGAAAGCACAGATACGCAGTATTTT; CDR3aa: CASSLTESTDTQYF
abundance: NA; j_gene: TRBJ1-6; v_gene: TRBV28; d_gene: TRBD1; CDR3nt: TGTGCCAGCACTCAACAGGGGGCAAGCTCCTATAATTCACCCCTCCACTTT; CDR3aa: CASTQQGASSYNSPLHF
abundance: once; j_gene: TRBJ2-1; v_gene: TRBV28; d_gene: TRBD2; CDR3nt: TGTGCCAGCAGCCTCAGCGGGAGGGGTAACAATGAGCAGTTCTTC; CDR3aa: CASSLSGRGNNEQFF
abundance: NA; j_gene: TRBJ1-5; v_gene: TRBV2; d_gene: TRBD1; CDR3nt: TGTGCCAGCTCCGGAGGAAACAGGGGCCAGCCCCAGCATTTT; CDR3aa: CASSGGNRGQPQHF
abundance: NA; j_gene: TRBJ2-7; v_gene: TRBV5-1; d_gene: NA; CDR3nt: TGCGCCAGCAGCCCCCGGGGCTACGAGCAGTACTTC; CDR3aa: CASSPRGYEQYF
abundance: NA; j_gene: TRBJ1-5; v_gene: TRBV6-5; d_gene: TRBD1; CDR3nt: TGTGCCAGCAGTTACGGGCAGGGGGCTAATCAGCCCCAGCATTTT; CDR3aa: CASSYGQGANQPQHF
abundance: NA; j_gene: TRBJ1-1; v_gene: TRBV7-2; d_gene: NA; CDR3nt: TGTGCCAGCAGCTTACTACAGGGTCGCACTGAAGCTTTCTTT; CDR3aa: CASSLLQGRTEAFF
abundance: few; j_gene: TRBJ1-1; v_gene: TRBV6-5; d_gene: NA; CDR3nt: TGTGCCAGCAGTTACGGTCTTCAAGGTGAAGCTTTCTTT; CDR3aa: CASSYGLQGEAFF
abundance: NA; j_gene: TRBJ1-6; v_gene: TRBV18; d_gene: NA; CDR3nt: TGTGCCAGCTCACCGGGGTATAATTCACCCCTCCACTTT; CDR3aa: CASSPGYNSPLHF
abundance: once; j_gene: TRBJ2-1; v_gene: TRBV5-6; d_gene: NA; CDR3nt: TGTGCCAGCGGAGAACCCGGGCCCACAAGCTCCTACAATGAGCAGTTCTTC; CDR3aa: CASGEPGPTSSYNEQFF
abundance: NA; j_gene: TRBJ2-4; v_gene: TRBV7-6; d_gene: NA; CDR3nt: TGTGCCAGCAGCCGCTCCCTAGGAGCCAAAAACATTCAGTACTTC; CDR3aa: CASSRSLGAKNIQYF
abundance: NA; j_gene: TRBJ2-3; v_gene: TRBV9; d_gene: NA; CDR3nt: TGTGCCAGCAGCGTAGCTCCGGGGCCGCAAGATACGCAGTATTTT; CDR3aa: CASSVAPGPQDTQYF
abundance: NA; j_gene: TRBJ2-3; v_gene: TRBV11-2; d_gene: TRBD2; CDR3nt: TGTGCCAGCAGCTTAGACGGGGGGGAGATAGATACGCAGTATTTT; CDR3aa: CASSLDGGEIDTQYF
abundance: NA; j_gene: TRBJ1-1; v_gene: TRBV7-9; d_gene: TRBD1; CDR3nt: TGTGCCAGCAGCTTCGGACAGGGAGGCACTGAAGCTTTCTTT; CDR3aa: CASSFGQGGTEAFF
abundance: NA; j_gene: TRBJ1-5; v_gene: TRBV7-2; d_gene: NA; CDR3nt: TGTGCCAGCAGCTTAGGCTACAATCAGCCCCAGCATTTT; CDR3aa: CASSLGYNQPQHF
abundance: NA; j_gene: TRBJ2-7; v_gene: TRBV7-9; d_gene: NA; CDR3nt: TGTGCCAGCAGCTTAGGCACCCTCTACGAGCAGTACTTC; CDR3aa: CASSLGTLYEQYF
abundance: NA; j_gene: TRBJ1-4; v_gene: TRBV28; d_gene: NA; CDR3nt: TGTGCCAGCAGTAGTGAAAGGGGTAGGGGTGAAAAACTGTTTTTT; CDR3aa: CASSSERGRGEKLFF
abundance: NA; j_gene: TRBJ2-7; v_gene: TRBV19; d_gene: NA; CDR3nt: TGTGCCTCGAGCCGGGGTCTAGACTACGAGCAGTACTTC; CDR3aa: CASSRGLDYEQYF
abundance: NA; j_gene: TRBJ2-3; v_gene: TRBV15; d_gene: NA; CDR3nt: TGTGCCACCAGCGACCGCACAGATACGCAGTATTTT; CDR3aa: CATSDRTDTQYF